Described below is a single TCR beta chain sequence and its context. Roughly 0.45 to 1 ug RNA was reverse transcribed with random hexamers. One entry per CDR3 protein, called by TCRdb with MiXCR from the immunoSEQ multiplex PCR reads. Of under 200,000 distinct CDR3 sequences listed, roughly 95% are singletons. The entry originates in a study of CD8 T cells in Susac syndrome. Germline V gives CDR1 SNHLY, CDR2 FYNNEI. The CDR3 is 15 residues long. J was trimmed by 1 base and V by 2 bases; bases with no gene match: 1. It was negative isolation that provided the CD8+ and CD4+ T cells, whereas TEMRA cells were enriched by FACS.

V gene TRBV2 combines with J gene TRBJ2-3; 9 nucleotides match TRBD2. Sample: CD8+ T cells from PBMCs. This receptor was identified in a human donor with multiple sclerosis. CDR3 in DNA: TGTGCCAGCAGTGAAAGACTAGCGGGCACAGATACGCAGTATTTT. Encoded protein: CASSERLAGTDTQYF.